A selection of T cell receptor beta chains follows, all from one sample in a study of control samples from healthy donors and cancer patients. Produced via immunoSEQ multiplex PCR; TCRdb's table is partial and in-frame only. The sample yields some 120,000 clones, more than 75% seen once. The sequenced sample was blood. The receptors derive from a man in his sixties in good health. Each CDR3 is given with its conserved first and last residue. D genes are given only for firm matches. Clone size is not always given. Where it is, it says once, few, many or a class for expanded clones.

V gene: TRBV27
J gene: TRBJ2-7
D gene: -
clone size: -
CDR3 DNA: TGTGCCAGCAGTCCCTACCCGGGGGGCACCTACGAGCAGTACTTC
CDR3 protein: CASSPYPGGTYEQYF

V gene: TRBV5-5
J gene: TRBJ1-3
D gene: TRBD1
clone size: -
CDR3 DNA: TGTGCCAGCAGCCGGGATGGACAGGGTGGAAACACCATATATTTT
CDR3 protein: CASSRDGQGGNTIYF

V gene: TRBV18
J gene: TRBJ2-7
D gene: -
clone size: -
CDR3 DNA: TGTGCCAGCTCAACGGTCCAGGGTAGCCAGCAGTACTTC
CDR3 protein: CASSTVQGSQQYF

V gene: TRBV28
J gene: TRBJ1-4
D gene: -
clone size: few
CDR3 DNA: TGTGCCAGCAAGGGCGCGGGGAATGAAAAACTGTTTTTT
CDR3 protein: CASKGAGNEKLFF

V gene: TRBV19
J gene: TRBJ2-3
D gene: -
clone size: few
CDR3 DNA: TGTGCCAGTAGGGTCCGAGGGGGGCGAGGCGATACGCAGTATTTT
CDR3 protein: CASRVRGGRGDTQYF

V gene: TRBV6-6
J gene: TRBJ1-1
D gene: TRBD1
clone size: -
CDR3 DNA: TGTGCCAGCACCTTGGGACAGAGTGAAGCTTTCTTT
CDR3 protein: CASTLGQSEAFF

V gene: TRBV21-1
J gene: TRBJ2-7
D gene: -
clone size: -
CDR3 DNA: TGTGCCAGCAGCTTAAAAGACTTTCAGGCTTACGAGCAGTACTTC
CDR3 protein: CASSLKDFQAYEQYF

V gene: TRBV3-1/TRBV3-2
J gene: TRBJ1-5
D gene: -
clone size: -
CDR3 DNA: TGTGCCAGCAGCGACACTCTGGGACAGCCCCAGCATTTT
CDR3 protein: CASSDTLGQPQHF

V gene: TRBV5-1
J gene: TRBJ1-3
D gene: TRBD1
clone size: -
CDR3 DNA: TGCGCCAGCAGCTCTCTCCCGACAGGGACTGGAAACACCATATATTTT
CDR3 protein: CASSSLPTGTGNTIYF

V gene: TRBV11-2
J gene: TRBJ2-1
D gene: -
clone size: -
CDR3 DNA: TGTGCCAGCAGCTTAGTTCTGGGGGCGATCTTGAATGAGCAGTTCTTC
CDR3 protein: CASSLVLGAILNEQFF

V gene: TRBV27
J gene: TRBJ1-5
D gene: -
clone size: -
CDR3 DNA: TGTGCCAGCGGTGAGGGCAATCAGCCCCAGCATTTT
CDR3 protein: CASGEGNQPQHF

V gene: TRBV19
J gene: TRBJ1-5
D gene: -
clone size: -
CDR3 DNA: TGTGCCAGTAGTTCCTGGGCCGGGACCTTAAATCAGCCCCAGCATTTT
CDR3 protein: CASSSWAGTLNQPQHF

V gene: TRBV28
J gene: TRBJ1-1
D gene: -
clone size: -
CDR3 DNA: TGTGCCAGCAGCAGCGGAGGGGTCGGCACTGAAGCTTTCTTT
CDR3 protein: CASSSGGVGTEAFF

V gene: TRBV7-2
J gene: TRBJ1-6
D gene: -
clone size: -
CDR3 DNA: TGTGCCAGCAGCTTATCCGCCAGCTCCTATAATTCACCCCTCCACTTT
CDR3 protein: CASSLSASSYNSPLHF

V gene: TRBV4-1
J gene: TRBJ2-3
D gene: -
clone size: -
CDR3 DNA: TGCGCCAGCAGCCAAGAATTGGCAACGAACTTTGCGGATACGCAGTATTTT
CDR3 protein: CASSQELATNFADTQYF

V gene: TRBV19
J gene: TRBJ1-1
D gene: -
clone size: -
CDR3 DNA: TGTGCCAGTAAGGGTGGGTCGAACACTGAAGCTTTCTTT
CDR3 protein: CASKGGSNTEAFF

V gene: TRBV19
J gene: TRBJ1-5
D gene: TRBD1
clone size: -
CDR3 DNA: TGTGCCAGTAGTCCAAGGACAGGGGCCCGCGGGGATGCCCAGCATTTT
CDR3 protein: CASSPRTGARGDAQHF

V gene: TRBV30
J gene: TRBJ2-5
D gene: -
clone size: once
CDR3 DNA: TGTGCCTGGACAACCGATCGGACTAACCAAGAGACCCAGTACTTC
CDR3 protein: CAWTTDRTNQETQYF

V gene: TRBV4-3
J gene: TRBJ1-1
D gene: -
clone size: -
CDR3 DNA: TGCGCCAGCAGCCAAGATCTACGGTCGAACACTGAAGCTTTCTTT
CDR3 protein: CASSQDLRSNTEAFF

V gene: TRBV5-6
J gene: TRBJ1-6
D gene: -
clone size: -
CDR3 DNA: TGTGCCAGCAGTCTGAGAGTTAGCTCCTATAATTCACCCCTCCACTTT
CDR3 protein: CASSLRVSSYNSPLHF

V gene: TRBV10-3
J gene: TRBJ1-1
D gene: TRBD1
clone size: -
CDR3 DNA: TGTGCCATCAGTTCGACAGGGGAGACTGAAGCTTTCTTT
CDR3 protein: CAISSTGETEAFF

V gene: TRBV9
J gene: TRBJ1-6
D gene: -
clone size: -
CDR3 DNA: TGTGCCAGCAGCTATGGAAGTTATAATTCACCCCTCCACTTT
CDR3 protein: CASSYGSYNSPLHF

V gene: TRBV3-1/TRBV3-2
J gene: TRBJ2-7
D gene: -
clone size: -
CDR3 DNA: TGTGCCAGCAGCCAAGCGGGGATCTACGAGCAGTACTTC
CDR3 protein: CASSQAGIYEQYF

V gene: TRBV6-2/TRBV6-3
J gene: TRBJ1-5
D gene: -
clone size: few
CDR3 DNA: TGTGCCAGCAGTTACGGTAGCAATCAGCCCCAGCATTTT
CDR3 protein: CASSYGSNQPQHF

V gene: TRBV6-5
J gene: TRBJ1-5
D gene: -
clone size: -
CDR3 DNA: TGTGCCAGCAGAAACAGCATATATAGCAATCAGCCCCAGCATTTT
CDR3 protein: CASRNSIYSNQPQHF

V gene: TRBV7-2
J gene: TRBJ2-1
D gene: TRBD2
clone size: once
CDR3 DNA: TGTGCCAGCAGCTTAGGACTAGCGGCCCACAATGAGCAGTTCTTC
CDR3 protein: CASSLGLAAHNEQFF

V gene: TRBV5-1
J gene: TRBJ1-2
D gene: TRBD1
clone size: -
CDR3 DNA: TGCGCCAGCAGCTGGAATACAGGGGGTTCTTCTAACTATGGCTACACCTTC
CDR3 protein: CASSWNTGGSSNYGYTF

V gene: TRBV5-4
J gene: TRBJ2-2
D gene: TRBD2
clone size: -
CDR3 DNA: TGTGCCAGCAGCTTGACCGGGGGGGGCACCGGGGAGCTGTTTTTT
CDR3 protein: CASSLTGGGTGELFF

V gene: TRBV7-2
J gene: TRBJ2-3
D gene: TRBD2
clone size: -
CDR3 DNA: TGTGCCAGCAGCTTCGTAGCGGGGGGCCCCGGCGATACGCAGTATTTT
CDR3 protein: CASSFVAGGPGDTQYF

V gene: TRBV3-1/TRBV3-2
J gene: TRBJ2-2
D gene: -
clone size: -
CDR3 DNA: TGTGCCAGCAGCCAACTCTCCGCGAACACCGGGGAGCTGTTTTTT
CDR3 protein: CASSQLSANTGELFF

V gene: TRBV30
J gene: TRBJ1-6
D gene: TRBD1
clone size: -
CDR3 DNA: TGTGCCGGCAGAACAGGGGGCAAGGATTCACCCCTCCACTTT
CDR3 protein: CAGRTGGKDSPLHF

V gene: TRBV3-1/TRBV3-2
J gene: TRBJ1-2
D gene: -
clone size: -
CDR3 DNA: TGTGCCAGCAGCCAAGCTTTTGACCCGCCGGTTGGCTACACCTTC
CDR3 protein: CASSQAFDPPVGYTF

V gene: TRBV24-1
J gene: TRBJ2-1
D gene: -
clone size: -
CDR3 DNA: TGTGCCACCGCGAGCCAGACTTTCTCCTACAATGAGCAGTTCTTC
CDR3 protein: CATASQTFSYNEQFF

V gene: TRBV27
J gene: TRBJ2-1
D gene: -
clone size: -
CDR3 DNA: TGTGCCAGCGGTCGAGGGGGTCAGGTTAATGAGCAGTTCTTC
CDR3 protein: CASGRGGQVNEQFF

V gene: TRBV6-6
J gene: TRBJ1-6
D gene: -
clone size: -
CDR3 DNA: TGTGCCAGCAGCCCACACGGGACCGGGAATTCACCCCTCCACTTT
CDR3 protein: CASSPHGTGNSPLHF

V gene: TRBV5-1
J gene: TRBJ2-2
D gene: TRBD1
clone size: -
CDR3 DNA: TGCGCCAGCAGCCCAGGGACAGGGGGCGCGAACACCGGGGAGCTGTTTTTT
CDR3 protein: CASSPGTGGANTGELFF

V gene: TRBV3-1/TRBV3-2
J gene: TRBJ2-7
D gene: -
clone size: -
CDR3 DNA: TGTGCCAGCAGCCAAAGTTTTCCCCACGAGCAGTACTTC
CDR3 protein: CASSQSFPHEQYF

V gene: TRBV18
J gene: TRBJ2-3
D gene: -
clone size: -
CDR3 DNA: TGTGCCAGCTCACCACCAACGACAGATACGCAGTATTTT
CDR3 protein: CASSPPTTDTQYF

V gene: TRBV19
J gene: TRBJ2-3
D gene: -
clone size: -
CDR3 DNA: TGTGCCAGTAGGATTGGCAGTGCGCAGTATTTT
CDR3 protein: CASRIGSAQYF

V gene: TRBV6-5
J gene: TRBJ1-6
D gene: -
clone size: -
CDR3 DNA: TGTGCCAGCAGTTACTCGAAGGGTCGGAATTCACCCCTCCACTTT
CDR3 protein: CASSYSKGRNSPLHF

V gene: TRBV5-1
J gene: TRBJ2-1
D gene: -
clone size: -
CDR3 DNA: TGCGCCAGCAGCTTGTCGCTCAATGAGCAGTTCTTC
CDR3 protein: CASSLSLNEQFF

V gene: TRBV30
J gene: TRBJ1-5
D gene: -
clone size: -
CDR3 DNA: TGTGCCTGGAGTGTAGGCCAGAGCAATCAGCCCCAGCATTTT
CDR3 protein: CAWSVGQSNQPQHF

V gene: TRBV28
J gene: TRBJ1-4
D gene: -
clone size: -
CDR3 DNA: TGTGCCAGCAGTTTGGGGGGGGCCGGGGATGAAAAACTGTTTTTT
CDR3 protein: CASSLGGAGDEKLFF

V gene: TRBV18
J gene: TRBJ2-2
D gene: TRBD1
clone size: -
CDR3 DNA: TGTGCCAGCTCATACAGACAGGGCCACACCGGGGAGCTGTTTTTT
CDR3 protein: CASSYRQGHTGELFF

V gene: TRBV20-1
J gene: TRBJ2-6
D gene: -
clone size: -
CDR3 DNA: TGCAGTGCTAGTCAGGTCTCCGGGGCCAACGTCCTGACTTTC
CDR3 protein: CSASQVSGANVLTF

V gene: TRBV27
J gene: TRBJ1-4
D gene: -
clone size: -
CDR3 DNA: TGTGCCACCGGGGCCCTAACAACTAATGAAAAACTGTTTTTT
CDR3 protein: CATGALTTNEKLFF

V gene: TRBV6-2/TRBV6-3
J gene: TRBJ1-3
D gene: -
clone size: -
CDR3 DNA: TGTGCCAGCAGTTACTCGACGGGAGACCTTGCAAACACCATATATTTT
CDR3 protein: CASSYSTGDLANTIYF

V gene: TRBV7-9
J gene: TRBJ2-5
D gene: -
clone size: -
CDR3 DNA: TGTGCCAGCAGCCAGGGGTCAGGACAAGAGACCCAGTACTTC
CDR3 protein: CASSQGSGQETQYF

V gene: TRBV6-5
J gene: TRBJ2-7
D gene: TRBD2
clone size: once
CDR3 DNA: TGTGCCAGCAGTTACGGCGGGGGGGCCAACGAGCAGTACTTC
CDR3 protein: CASSYGGGANEQYF

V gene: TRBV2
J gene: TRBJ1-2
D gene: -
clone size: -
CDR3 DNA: TGTGCCAGCAAGGAAGGGGCAAGCTATGGCTACACCTTC
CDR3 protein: CASKEGASYGYTF

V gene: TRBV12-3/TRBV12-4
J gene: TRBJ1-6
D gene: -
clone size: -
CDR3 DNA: TGTGCCAGCAGTTTCTCAGGGAATTCACCCCTCCACTTT
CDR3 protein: CASSFSGNSPLHF

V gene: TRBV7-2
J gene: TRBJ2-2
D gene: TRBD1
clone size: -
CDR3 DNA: TGTGCCAGCAGCTCACAGGGGCTTGTGGACGGGGAGCTGTTTTTT
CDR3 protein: CASSSQGLVDGELFF

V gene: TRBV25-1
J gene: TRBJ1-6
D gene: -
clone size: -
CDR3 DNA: TGTGCCAGCAGTGAAATCGGGACATTAAGTTCACCCCTCCACTTT
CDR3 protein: CASSEIGTLSSPLHF

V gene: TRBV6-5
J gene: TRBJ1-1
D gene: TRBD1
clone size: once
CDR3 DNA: TGTGCCAGCAGTTTGGAGGGGGCCGGGAACACTGAAGCTTTCTTT
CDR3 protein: CASSLEGAGNTEAFF

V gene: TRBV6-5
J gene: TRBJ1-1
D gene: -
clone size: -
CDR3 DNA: TGTGCCAGCACAGGGCCAGAAGCTTTCTTT
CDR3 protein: CASTGPEAFF

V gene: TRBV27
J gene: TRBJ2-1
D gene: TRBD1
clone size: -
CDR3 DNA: TGTGCCAGCGTACGACAGGGGAGCTTTGAGCAGTTCTTC
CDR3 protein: CASVRQGSFEQFF

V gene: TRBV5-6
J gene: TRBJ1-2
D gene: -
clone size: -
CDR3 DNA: TGTGCCAGCAGCTTCCTGAACACAGGTACTAACTATGGCTACACCTTC
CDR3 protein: CASSFLNTGTNYGYTF

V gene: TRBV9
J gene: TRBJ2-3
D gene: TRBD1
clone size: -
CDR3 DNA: TGTGCCAGCAGCGTATCAGGGGGCATCCCAGATACGCAGTATTTT
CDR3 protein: CASSVSGGIPDTQYF

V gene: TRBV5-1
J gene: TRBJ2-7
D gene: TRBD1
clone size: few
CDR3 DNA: TGCGCCAGCAGCTCCGGGACAGGGGGCCCTTCCTACGAGCAGTACTTC
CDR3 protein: CASSSGTGGPSYEQYF

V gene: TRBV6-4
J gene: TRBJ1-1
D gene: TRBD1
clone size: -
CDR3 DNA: TGTGCCAGTCTTCCTTACAGGGGCACTGAAGCTTTCTTT
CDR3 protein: CASLPYRGTEAFF